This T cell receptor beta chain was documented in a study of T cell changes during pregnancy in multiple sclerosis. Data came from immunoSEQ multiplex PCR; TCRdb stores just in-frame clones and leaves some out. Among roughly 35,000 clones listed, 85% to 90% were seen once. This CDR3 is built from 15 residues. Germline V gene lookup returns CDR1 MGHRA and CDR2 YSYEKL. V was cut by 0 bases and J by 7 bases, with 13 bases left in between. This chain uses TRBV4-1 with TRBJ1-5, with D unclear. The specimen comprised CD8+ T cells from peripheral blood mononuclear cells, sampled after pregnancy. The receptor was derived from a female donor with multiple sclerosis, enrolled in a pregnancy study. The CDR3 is CASSQDTEGDQPQHF. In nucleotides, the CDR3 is TGCGCCAGCAGCCAAGATACGGAGGGAGACCAGCCCCAGCATTTT.